This T cell receptor (beta chain) was identified in a study of shared clonotypes between healthy human individuals. TCRdb's table, derived via immunoSEQ multiplex PCR, lists solely in-frame clones and lacks some. There are roughly 500,000 clones in the sample; over 75% occur only once, and roughly an eighth lies in the top ten. This CDR3 contains 14 residues. The V gene's germline CDR1 is SGHDN and CDR2 FVKESK. V lost 6 bases to trimming and J lost 2 bases, with 14 bases between them. The sequencing sample was made of PBMCs. This chain connects TRBV14 to TRBJ2-7; D might be TRBD1 (5 bases). This receptor was identified in a middle-aged woman in good health. Some clones in this sample may be carry-over from other donors' samples. The CDR3 reads CASSWRQRTYEQYF. In DNA, the CDR3 is TGTGCCAGCAGTTGGAGACAGCGTACCTACGAGCAGTACTTC.